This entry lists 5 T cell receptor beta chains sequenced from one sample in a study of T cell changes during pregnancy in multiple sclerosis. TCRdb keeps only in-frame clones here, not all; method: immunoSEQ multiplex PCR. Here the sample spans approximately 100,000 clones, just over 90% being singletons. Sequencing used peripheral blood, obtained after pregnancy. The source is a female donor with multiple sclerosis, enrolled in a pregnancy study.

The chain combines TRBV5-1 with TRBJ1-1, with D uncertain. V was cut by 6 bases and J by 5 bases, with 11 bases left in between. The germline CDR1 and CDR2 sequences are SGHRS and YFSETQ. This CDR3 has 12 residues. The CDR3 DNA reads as TGCGCCAGCAAGAACCGGGATACTGAAGCTTTCTTT. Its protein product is CASKNRDTEAFF.

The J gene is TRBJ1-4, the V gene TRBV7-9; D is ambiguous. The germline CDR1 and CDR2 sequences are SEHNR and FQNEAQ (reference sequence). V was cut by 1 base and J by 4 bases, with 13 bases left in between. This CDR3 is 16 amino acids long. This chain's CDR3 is CASSLDSWQVNEKLFF. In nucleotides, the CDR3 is TGTGCCAGCAGCTTAGATTCTTGGCAAGTTAATGAAAAACTGTTTTTT.

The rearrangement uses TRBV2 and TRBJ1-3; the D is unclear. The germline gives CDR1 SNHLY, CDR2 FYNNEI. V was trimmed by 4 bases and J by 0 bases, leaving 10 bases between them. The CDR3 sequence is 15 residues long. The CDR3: CASSAGGLSGNTIYF. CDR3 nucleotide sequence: TGTGCCAGCAGTGCAGGAGGTCTCTCTGGAAACACCATATATTTT.

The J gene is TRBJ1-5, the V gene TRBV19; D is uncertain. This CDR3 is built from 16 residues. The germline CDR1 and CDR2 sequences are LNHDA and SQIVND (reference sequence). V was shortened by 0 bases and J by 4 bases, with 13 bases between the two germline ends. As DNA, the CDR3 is TGTGCCAGTAGTATAGACGGGGAAGTGGAAAATCAGCCCCAGCATTTT. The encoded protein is CASSIDGEVENQPQHF.

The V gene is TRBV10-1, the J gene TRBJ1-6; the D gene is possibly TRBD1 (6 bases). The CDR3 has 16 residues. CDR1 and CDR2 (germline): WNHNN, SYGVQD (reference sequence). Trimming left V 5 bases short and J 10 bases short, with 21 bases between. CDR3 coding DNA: TGCGCCAGCAGTTCCGAGGGGGAGGGAACCTGGTCACCCCTCCACTTT. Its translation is CASSSEGEGTWSPLHF.